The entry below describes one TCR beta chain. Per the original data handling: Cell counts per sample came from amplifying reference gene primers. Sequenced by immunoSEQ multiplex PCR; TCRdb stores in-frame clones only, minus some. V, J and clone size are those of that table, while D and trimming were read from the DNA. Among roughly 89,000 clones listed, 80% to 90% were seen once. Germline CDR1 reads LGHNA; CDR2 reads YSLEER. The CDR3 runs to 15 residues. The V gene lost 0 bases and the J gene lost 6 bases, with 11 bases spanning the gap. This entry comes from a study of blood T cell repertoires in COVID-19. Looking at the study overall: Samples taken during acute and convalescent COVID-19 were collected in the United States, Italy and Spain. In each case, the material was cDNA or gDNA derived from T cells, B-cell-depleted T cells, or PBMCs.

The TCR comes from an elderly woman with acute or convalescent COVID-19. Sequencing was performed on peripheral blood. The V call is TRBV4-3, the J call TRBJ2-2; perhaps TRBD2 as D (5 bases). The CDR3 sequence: CASSQDLTSAGELFF. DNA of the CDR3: TGCGCCAGCAGCCAAGATCTCACTAGTGCCGGGGAGCTGTTTTTT.